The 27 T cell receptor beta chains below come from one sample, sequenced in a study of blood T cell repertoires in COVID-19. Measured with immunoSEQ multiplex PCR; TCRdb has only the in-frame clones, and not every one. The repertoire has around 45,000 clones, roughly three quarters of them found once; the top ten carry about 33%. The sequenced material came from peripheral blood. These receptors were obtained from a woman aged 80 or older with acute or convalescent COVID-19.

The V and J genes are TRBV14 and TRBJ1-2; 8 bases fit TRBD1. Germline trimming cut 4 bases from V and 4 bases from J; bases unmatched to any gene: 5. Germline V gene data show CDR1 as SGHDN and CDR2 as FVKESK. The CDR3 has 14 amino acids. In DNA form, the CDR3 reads TGTGCCAGCAGCCGCCGGGACAGGAGCTATGGCTACACCTTC. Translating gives CASSRRDRSYGYTF.

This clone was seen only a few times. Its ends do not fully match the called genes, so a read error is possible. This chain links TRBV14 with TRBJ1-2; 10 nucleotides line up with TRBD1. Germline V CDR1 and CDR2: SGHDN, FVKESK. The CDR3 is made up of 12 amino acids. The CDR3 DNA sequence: TGTGCCAGCAGGCCGGGACAGGGGACTTACTACTTC. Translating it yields CASRPGQGTYYF. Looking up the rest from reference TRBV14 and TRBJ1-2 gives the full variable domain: EAGVTQFPSHSVIEKGQTVTLRCDPISGHDNLYWYRRVMGKEIKFLLHFVKESKQDESGMPNNRFLAERTGGTYSTLKVQPAELEDSGVYFCASRPGQGTYYFGSGTRLTVV.

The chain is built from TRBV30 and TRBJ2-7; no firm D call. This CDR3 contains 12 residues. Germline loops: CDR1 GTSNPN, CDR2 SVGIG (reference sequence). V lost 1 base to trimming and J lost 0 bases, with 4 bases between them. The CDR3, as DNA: TGTGCCTGGAGTGATCTCTCCTACGAGCAGTACTTC. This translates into CAWSDLSYEQYF. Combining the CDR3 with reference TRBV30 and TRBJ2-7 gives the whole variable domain SQTIHQWPATLVQPVGSPLSLECTVEGTSNPNLYWYRQAAGRGLQLLFYSVGIGQISSEVPQNLSASRPQDRQFILSSKKLLLSDSGFYLCAWSDLSYEQYFGPGTRLTVT.

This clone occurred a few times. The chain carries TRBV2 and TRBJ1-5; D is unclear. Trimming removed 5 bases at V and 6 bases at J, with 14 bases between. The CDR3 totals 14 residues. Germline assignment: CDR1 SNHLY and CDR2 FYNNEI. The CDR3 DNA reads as TGTGCCAGCAGTCCCCGGGAGGTTGGTCAGCCCCAGCATTTT. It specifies CASSPREVGQPQHF.

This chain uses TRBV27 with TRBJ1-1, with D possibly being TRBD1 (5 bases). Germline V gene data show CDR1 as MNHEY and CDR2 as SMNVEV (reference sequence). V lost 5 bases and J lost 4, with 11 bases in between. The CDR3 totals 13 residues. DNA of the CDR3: TGTGCCAGCAGTCCACTCGGGGGCACTGAAGCTTTCTTT. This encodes CASSPLGGTEAFF.

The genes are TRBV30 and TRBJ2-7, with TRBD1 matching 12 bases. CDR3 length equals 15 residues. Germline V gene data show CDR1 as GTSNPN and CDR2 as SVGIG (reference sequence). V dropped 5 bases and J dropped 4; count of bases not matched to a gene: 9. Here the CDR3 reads CAWARGTGGGYEQYF. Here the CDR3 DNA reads TGTGCCTGGGCCAGGGGGACAGGGGGCGGTTACGAGCAGTACTTC. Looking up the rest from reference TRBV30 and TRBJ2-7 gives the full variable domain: SQTIHQWPATLVQPVGSPLSLECTVEGTSNPNLYWYRQAAGRGLQLLFYSVGIGQISSEVPQNLSASRPQDRQFILSSKKLLLSDSGFYLCAWARGTGGGYEQYFGPGTRLTVT.

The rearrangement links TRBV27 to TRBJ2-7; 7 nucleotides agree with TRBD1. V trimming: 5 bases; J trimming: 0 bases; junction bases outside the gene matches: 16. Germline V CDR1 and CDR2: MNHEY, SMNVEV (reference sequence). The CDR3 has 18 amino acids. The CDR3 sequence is CASSPLTGHHPSSYEQYF. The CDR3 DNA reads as TGTGCCAGCAGTCCTCTGACAGGGCATCACCCAAGCTCCTACGAGCAGTACTTC.

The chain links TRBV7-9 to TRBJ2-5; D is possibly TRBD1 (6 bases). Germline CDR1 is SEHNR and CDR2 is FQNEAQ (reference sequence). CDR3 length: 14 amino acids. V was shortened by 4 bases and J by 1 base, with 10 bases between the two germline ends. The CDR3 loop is CASSSARGQETQYF. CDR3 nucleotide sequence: TGTGCCAGCAGCTCAGCCAGGGGCCAAGAGACCCAGTACTTC.

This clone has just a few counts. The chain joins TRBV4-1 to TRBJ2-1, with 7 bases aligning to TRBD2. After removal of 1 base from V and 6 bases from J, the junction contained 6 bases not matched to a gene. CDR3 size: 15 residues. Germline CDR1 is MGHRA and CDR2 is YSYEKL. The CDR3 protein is CASSQGVGRANEQFF. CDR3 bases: TGCGCCAGCAGCCAAGGGGTTGGGAGGGCCAATGAGCAGTTCTTC.

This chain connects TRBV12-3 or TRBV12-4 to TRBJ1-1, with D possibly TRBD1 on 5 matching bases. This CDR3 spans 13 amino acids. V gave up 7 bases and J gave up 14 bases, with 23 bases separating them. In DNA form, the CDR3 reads TGTGCCAGCACCCCGGGGGGTTGGGCAGGAGCATTCTTT. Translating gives CASTPGGWAGAFF.

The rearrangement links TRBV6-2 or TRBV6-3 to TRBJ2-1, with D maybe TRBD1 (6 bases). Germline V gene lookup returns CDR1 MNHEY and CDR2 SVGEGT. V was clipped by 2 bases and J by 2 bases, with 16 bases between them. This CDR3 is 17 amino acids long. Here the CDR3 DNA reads TGTGCCAGCAGTTACCCGGGGATTCACAGGGCCTACAATGAGCAGTTCTTC. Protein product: CASSYPGIHRAYNEQFF.

This CDR3 reads CASSLRGQSEQFF. Here the CDR3 DNA reads TGCGCCAGCAGCCTTCGAGGGCAGAGTGAGCAGTTCTTC. This sequence joins TRBV5-1 and TRBJ2-1, with D perhaps TRBD2 (5 bases). V lost 4 bases to trimming and J lost 9 bases, with 14 bases between them. Per germline, CDR1 SGHRS and CDR2 YFSETQ. The CDR3 runs 13 residues.

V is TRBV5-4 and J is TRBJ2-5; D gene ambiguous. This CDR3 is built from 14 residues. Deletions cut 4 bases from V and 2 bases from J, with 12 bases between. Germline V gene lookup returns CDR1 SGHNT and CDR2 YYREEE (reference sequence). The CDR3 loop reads CASSAGARQETQYF. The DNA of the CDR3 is TGTGCCAGCAGCGCTGGAGCTAGACAAGAGACCCAGTACTTC.

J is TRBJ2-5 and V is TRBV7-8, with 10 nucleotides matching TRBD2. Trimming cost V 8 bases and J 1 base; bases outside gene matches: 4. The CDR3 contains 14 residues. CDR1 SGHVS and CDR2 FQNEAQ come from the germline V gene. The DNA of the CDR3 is TGTGCCAGCCTTAGCGGGAGGCTCCAAGAGACCCAGTACTTC. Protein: CASLSGRLQETQYF.

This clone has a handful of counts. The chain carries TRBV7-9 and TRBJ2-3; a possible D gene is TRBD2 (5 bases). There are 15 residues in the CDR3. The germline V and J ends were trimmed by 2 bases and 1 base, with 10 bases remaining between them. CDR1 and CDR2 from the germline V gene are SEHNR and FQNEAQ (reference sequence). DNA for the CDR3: TGTGCCAGCAGCTTATCAGTTAGCGGCACAGATACGCAGTATTTT. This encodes CASSLSVSGTDTQYF. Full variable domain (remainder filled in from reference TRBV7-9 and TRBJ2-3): DTGVSQNPRHKITKRGQNVTFRCDPISEHNRLYWYRQTLGQGPEFLTYFQNEAQLEKSRLLSDRFSAERPKGSFSTLEIQRTEQGDSAMYLCASSLSVSGTDTQYFGPGTRLTVL.

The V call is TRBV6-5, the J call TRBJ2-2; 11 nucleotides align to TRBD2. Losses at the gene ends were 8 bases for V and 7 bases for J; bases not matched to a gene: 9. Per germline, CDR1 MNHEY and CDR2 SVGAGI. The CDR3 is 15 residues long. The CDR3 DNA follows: TGTGCCAGCCTAATAGCGGGAGGGCGTAACGGGGAGCTGTTTTTT. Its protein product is CASLIAGGRNGELFF.

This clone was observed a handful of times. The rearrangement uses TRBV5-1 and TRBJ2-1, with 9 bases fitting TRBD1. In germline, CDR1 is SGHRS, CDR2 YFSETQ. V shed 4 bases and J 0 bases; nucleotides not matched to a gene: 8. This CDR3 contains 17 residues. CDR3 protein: CASSPTSTGGSYNEQFF. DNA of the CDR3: TGCGCCAGCAGCCCCACTTCGACAGGGGGCTCCTACAATGAGCAGTTCTTC. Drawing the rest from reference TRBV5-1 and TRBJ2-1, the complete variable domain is KAGVTQTPRYLIKTRGQQVTLSCSPISGHRSVSWYQQTPGQGLQFLFEYFSETQRNKGNFPGRFSGRQFSNSRSEMNVSTLELGDSALYLCASSPTSTGGSYNEQFFGPGTRLTVL.

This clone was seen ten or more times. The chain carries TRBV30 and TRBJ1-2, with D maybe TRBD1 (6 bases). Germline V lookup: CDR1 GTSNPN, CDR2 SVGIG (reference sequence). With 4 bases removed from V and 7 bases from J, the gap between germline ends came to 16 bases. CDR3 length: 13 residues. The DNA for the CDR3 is TGTGCCTGGACCCCACGGGGGGCGGTTGGCTACACCTTC. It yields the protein CAWTPRGAVGYTF.

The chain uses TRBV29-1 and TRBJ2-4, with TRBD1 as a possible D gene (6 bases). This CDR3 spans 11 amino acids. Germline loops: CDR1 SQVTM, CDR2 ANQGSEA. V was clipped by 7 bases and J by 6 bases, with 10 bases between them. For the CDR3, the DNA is TGCAGCGCTGACAGGTTAAACATTCAGTACTTC. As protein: CSADRLNIQYF.

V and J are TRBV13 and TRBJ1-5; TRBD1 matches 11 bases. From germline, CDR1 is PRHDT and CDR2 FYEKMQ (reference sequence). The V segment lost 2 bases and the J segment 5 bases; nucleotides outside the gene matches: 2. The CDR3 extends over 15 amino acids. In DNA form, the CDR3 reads TGTGCCAGCAGCTTAAGGACAGGGGGCGATCAGCCCCAGCATTTT. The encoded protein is CASSLRTGGDQPQHF.

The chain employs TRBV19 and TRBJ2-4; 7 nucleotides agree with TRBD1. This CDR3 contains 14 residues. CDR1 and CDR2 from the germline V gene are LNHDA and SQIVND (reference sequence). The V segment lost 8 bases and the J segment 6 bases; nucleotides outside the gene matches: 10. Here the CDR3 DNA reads TGTGCCAGTCAAAAGACGGGACAGCTAAACATTCAGTACTTC. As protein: CASQKTGQLNIQYF.

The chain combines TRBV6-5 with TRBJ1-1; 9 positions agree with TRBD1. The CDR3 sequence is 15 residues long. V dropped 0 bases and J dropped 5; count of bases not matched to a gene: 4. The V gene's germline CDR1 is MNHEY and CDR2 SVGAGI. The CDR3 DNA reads TGTGCCAGCAGTTACTCGGACAGGGGTGGTACTGAAGCTTTCTTT. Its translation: CASSYSDRGGTEAFF.

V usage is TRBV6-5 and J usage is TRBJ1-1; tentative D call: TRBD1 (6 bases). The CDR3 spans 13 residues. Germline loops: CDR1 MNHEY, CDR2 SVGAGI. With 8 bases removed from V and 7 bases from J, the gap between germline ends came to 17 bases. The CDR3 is CASCLAGVDEAFF. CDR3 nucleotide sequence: TGTGCCAGCTGCCTGGCAGGGGTCGATGAAGCTTTCTTT.

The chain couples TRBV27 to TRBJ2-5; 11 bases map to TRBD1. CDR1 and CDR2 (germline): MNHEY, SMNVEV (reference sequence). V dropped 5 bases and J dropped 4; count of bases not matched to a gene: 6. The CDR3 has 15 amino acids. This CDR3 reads CASSPDRGRAETQYF. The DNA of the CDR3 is TGTGCCAGCAGTCCGGACAGGGGGCGCGCAGAGACCCAGTACTTC.

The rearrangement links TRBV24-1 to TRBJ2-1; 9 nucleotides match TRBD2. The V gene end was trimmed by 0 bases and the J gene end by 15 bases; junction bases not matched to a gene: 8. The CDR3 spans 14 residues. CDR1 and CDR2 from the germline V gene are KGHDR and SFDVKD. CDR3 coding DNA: TGTGCCACCAGTGATTTGCCCCTCGGGACTAGCTGGTTCTTC. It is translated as CATSDLPLGTSWFF.

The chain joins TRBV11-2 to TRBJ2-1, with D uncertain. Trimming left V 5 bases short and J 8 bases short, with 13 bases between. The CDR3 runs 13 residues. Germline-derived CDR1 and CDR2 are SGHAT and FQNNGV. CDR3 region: CASSPPQVDEQFF. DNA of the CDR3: TGTGCCAGCAGCCCCCCCCAGGTTGATGAGCAGTTCTTC.

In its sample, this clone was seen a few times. The CDR3, as DNA: TGTGCCAGCAGCCCCGGGACTAGCGGCTCCAATGAGCAGTTCTTC. It translates to CASSPGTSGSNEQFF. This chain connects TRBV4-2 to TRBJ2-1; 11 nucleotides agree with TRBD2. The CDR3 is 15 amino acids. With 4 bases clipped from V and 6 bases from J, the junction kept 5 bases outside the gene matches. Germline V gene data show CDR1 as LGHNA and CDR2 as YNFKEQ.